This T cell receptor beta chain was sequenced during a study of T cells in Graves' hyperthyroidism and ophthalmopathy (dated by TCRdb to between 2017 and 2020). Background for the entire study: Peripheral blood was collected at initial diagnosis, before any treatment. TCR Vbeta CDR3 sequencing of 135 peripheral blood samples (more than 40 ophthalmopathy, approximately 80 hyperthyroidism and approximately 17 progressor patients) is reported in the paper. The approximately 90 discovery patients were randomly split 7:3 into training and test sets. Once sampling was done, hyperthyroidism patients were given methimazole at a starting dose of 30 mg daily, whereas ophthalmopathy patients were given high-dose intravenous methylprednisolone. To identify distinguishing TCR V-J signatures, a discovery cohort of 90 to 100 patients was used, comprising fewer than 45 with Graves' ophthalmopathy and some 60 with stable Graves' hyperthyroidism. Whether ophthalmopathy could be predicted prospectively was tested in an independent validation cohort made up of some 20 hyperthyroidism patients plus 17 patients who later progressed to ophthalmopathy. In addition, the study compared T-cell repertoires in thyroid tissue and in blood from roughly six Graves' hyperthyroidism patients. Points the paper makes about the study in general: Most expanded thyroid clonotypes (frequency above 0.001) were also found in blood, which suggests that blood repertoires may mirror thyroid immune responses. In cross-validation, a model built on a 13 V-J signature told ophthalmopathy apart from stable hyperthyroidism with roughly 87% sensitivity and around 81% specificity, and in testing the same model reached 80%/75%. Sample size was not statistically predetermined, and investigators were not blinded to group allocation. In validation, progression to ophthalmopathy was predicted by the model with around 71% sensitivity and roughly 76% specificity, a median of approximately 6.5 months before onset.

A patient counted as having stable Graves' hyperthyroidism if no progression to ophthalmopathy occurred over 18 months of follow-up. Hyperthyroidism patients were newly diagnosed, with disease duration under 2 months, and aged 18 to 65 years. Exclusion was applied to patients with uncontrolled infections, other autoimmune diseases, pregnancy or lactation. Clinical symptoms, serum thyroxine and TRAb, thyroid ultrasound, and orbital computed tomography formed the basis for the diagnoses. PBMCs were separated from 10 ml of fresh peripheral blood using Ficoll-Paque density gradient centrifugation. Trizol reagent was used to extract total RNA, and RNA quality was then checked on an Agilent 2100 Bioanalyzer. The germline V gene (reference sequence) provides CDR1 SEHNR and CDR2 FQNEAQ. From its cysteine to its phenylalanine, the CDR3 spans 15 amino acids. Solely the CDR3 DNA is kept, with 45 bases framed from the first base. Trimming removed 5 bases from V and 8 bases from J; the gene matches leave 5 bases unexplained.

This clonotype was observed many times. Its antigen has not been determined. Per-nucleotide qualities are absent, and no much larger clonotype sits a single base away. TCR beta CDR3 regions were amplified from RNA transcripts. A first-round RT-PCR of the TCR CDR3 used the HTBI primer set with the Qiagen OneStep RT-PCR kit. A second multiplex PCR round built the libraries, followed by size selection and purification. Libraries were sequenced paired-end with 100 bp reads on an Illumina HiSeq2000. From the authors' description of their analysis: Raw data were processed with SOAPnuke, discarding reads with adapters, uncalled bases, mean Phred below 15, or no exact constant-primer or identifier match. High-quality paired reads were merged using COPE v1.2.5, and each unique nucleotide sequence was defined as a clonotype. MiTCR v1.1 was used to align the clonotypes against IMGT TRBV, TRBD and TRBJ reference segments. The analysis included only V-J combinations with a frequency above 0.0001, which together covered 99% to 99.2% of the repertoires. The TCS score was defined as F50 (clonal expansion) divided by E x V (chaos), with BLOSUM62-based TCRdist calculated between CDR3 peptides within each V-J. Welch's t-statistics and random forest reduced roughly 500 V-J features to 13, which were used in a naive Bayes classifier (R e1071). TCRdb reprocessing: public reads trimmed at Q25 with fastp, clones called with MiXCR, in-frame beta chains kept. Every CDR3 protein is listed once, alongside the most common genes and DNA of its rows. The V and J calls reflect TCRdb's pipeline rather than the authors' work. The sample table holds approximately 320,000 distinct CDR3 sequences, of which approximately 16% were seen once. The ten largest clonotypes hold roughly a third of the sample.

The sequence joins TRBV7-9 to TRBJ2-1, and TRBD2 matches 14 of the central bases. The receptor was derived from a man aged 25 to 40 with Graves' hyperthyroidism. Sequences were obtained from blood. The DNA sequence follows: TGTGCCAGCAGCCCCCCGGGACTAGCGGGAGATGAGCAGTTCTTC. This sequence encodes CASSPPGLAGDEQFF.